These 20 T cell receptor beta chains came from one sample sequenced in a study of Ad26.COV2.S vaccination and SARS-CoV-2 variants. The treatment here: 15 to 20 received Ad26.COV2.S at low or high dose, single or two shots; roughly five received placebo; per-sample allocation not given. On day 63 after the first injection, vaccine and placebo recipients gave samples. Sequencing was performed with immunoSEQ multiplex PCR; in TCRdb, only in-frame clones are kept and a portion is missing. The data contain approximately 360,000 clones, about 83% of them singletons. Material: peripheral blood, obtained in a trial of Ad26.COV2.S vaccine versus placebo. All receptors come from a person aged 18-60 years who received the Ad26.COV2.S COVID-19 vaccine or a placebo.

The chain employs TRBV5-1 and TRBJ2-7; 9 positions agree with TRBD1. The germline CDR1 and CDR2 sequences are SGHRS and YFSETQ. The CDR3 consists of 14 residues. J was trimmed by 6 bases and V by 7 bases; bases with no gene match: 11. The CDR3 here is CASGAGTGLSEQYF. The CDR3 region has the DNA TGCGCCAGCGGAGCCGGGACAGGGCTTAGCGAGCAGTACTTC.

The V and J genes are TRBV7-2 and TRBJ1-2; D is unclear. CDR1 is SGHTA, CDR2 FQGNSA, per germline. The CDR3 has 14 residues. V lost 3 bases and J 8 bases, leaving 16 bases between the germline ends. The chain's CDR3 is CASSLALLGSGYTF. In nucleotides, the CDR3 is TGTGCCAGCAGCTTGGCGTTATTAGGGAGCGGCTACACCTTC. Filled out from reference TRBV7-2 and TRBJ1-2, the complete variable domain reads GAGVSQSPSNKVTEKGKDVELRCDPISGHTALYWYRQSLGQGLEFLIYFQGNSAPDKSGLPSDRFSAERTGGSVSTLTIQRTQQEDSAVYLCASSLALLGSGYTFGSGTRLTVV.

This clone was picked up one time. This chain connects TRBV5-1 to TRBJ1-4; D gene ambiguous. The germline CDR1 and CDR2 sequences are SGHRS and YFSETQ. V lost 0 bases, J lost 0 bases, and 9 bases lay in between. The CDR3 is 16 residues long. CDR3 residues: CASSLGYTATNEKLFF. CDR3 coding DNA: TGCGCCAGCAGCTTGGGTTACACTGCAACTAATGAAAAACTGTTTTTT.

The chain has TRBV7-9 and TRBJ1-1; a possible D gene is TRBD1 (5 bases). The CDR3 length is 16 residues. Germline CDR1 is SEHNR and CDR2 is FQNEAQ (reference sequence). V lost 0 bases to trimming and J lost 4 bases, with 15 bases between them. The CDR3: CASSLAGPGGGTEAFF. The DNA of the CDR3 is TGTGCCAGCAGCTTAGCGGGCCCCGGGGGGGGCACTGAAGCTTTCTTT.

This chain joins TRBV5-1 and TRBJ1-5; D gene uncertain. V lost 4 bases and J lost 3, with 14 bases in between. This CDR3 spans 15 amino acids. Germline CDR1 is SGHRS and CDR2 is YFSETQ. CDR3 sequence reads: CASSPDSSLNQPQHF. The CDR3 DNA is TGCGCCAGCAGCCCTGACTCGTCTCTCAATCAGCCCCAGCATTTT.

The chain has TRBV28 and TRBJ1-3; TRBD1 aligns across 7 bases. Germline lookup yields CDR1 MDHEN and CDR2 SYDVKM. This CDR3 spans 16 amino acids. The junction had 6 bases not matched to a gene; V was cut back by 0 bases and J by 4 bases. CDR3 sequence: CASSLWAGGIGNTIYF. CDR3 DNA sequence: TGTGCCAGCAGTTTATGGGCAGGGGGTATAGGAAACACCATATATTTT.

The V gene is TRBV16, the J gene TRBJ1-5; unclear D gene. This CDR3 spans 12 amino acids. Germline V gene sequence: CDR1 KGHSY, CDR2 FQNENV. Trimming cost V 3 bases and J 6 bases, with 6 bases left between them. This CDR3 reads CASSQGAQPQHF. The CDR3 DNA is TGTGCCAGCAGCCAGGGCGCTCAGCCCCAGCATTTT.

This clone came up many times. The CDR3 here is CAISERGVNTEAFF. Written as DNA, the CDR3 is TGTGCCATCAGTGAGCGGGGGGTGAACACTGAAGCTTTCTTT. This rearrangement joins TRBV10-3 to TRBJ1-1; maybe TRBD1 (5 bases). CDR1 and CDR2 (germline): ENHRY, SYGVKD. Deletions cut 2 bases from V and 0 bases from J, with 7 bases between. The CDR3 totals 14 residues.

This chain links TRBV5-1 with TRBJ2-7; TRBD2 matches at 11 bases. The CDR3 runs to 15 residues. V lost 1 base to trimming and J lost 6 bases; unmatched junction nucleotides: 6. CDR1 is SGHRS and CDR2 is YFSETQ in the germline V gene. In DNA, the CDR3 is TGCGCCAGCAGCTTGACTAGCGGGAGTATCGGCGAGCAGTACTTC. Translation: CASSLTSGSIGEQYF.

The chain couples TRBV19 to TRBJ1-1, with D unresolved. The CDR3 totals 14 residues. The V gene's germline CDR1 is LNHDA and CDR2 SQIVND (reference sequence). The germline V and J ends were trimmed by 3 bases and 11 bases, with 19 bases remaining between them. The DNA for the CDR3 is TGTGCCAGTAGTATCCGATCGGAAGTTGGGCGGGCTTTCTTT. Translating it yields CASSIRSEVGRAFF. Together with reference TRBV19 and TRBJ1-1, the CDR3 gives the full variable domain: DGGITQSPKYLFRKEGQNVTLSCEQNLNHDAMYWYRQDPGQGLRLIYYSQIVNDFQKGDIAEGYSVSREKKESFPLTVTSAQKNPTAFYLCASSIRSEVGRAFFGQGTRLTVV.

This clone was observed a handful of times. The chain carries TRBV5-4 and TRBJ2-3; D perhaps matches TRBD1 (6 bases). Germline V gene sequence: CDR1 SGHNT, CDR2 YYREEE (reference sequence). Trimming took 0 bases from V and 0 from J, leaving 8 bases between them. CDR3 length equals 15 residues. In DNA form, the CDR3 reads TGTGCCAGCAGCTTGGGGGGGCGGAGCACAGATACGCAGTATTTT. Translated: CASSLGGRSTDTQYF.

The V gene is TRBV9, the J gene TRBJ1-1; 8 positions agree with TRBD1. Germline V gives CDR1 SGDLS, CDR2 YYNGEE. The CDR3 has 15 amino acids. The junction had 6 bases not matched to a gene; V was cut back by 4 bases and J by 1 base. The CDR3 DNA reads TGTGCCAGCAGCTTAGGGACAGGATCGAACACTGAAGCTTTCTTT. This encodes CASSLGTGSNTEAFF.

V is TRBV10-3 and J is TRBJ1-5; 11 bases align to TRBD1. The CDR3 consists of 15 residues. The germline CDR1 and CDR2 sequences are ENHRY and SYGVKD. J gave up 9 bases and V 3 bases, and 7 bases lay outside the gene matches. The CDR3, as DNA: TGTGCCATCAGTGACGCCTGGGGACAGGGGGTGCCCCAGCATTTT. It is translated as CAISDAWGQGVPQHF.

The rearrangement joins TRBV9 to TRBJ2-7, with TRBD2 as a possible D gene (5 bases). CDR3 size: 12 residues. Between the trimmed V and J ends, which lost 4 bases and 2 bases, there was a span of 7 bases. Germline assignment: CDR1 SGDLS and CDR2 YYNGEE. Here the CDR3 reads CASSPGAYEQYF. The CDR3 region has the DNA TGTGCCAGCAGCCCCGGGGCCTACGAGCAGTACTTC.

The chain's CDR3 is CASRSTGLAPDTQYF. The CDR3 bases are TGTGCCAGCAGGTCGACCGGACTAGCCCCAGATACGCAGTATTTT. This rearrangement joins TRBV6-5 to TRBJ2-3; 8 nucleotides agree with TRBD2. The trim removed 6 bases at V and 4 bases at J, leaving 9 bases unmatched. Germline V gene lookup returns CDR1 MNHEY and CDR2 SVGAGI. The CDR3 consists of 15 residues.

The CDR3 bases are TGCGCCAGCAGCCAAGTTCAAAGGGGGAATCAGCCCCAGCATTTT. Translation: CASSQVQRGNQPQHF. The chain couples TRBV4-1 to TRBJ1-5, with D possibly TRBD1 on 6 matching bases. Germline loops: CDR1 MGHRA, CDR2 YSYEKL. The CDR3 totals 15 residues. Trimming removed 1 base at V and 4 bases at J, with 11 bases between.

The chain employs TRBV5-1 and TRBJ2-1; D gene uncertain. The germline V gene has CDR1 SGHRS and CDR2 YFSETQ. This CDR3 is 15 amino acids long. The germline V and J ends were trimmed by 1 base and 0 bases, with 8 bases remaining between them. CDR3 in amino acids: CASSLPSSSYNEQFF. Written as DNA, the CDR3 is TGCGCCAGCAGCTTGCCCTCCAGCTCCTACAATGAGCAGTTCTTC.

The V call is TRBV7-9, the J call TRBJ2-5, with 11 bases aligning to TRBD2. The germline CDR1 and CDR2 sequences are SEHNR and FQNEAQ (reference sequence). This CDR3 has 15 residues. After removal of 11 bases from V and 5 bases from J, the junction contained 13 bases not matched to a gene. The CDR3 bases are TGTGCCGCAGGAAGCGGGCTAGCGGGGGGTGAGACCCAGTACTTC. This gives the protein CAAGSGLAGGETQYF.

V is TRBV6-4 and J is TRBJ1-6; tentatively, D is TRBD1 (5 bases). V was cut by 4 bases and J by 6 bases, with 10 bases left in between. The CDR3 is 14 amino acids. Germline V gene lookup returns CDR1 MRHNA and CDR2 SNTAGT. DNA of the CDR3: TGTGCCAGCAGTGTCACAGGTTCTAATTCACCCCTCCACTTT. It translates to CASSVTGSNSPLHF.

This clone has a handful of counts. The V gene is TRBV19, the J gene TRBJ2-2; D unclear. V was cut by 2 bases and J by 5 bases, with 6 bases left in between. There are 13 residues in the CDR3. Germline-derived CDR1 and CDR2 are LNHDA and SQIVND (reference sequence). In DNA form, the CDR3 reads TGTGCCAGTAGTATACTAGGAACCGGGGAGCTGTTTTTT. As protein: CASSILGTGELFF.